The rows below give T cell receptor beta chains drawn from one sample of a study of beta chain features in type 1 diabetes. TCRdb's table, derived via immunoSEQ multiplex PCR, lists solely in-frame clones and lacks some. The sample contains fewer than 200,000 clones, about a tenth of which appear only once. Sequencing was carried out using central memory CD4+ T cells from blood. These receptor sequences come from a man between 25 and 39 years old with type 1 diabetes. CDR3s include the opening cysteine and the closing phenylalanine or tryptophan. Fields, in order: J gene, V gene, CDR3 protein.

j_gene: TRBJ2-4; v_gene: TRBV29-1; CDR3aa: CSGQGENIQYF
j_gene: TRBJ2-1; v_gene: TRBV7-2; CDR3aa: CASSPRQGYIEQFF
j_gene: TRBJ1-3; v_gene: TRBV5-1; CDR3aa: CASSLAGYGNTIYF
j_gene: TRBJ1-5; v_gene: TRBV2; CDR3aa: CASSRGADSNQPQHF
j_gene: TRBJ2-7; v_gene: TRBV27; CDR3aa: CASTIATGGRREQYF
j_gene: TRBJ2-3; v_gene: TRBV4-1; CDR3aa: CASSQAFLAEAGDTQYF
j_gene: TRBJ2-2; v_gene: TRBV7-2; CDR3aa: CASSPGGKTGELFF
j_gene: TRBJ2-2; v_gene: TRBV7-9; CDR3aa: CASSLYIASLTGELFF
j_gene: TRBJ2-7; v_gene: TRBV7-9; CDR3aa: CASSLIKEAYEQYF
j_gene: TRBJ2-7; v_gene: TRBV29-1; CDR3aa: CSVEAGRGVGEQYF
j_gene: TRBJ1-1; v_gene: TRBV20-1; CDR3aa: CSAIYRGAFF
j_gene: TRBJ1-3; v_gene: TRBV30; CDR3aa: CAWSRTGGTGNTIYF
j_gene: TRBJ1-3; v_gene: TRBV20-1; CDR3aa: CSAGGTQTIYF
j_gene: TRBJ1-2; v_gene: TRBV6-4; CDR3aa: CASSDSGQTHYGYTF
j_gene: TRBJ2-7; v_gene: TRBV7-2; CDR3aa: CASSLRQAGNREQYF
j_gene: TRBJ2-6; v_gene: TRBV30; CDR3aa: CAWSTTWDRTTSGANVLTF
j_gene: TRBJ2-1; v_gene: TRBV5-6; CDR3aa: CASSPRDIDGEQFF
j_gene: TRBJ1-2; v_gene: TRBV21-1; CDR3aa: CASSLDRYLSNYGYTF
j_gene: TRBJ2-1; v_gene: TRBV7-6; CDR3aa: CASSSSTSGSLRSYNEQFF
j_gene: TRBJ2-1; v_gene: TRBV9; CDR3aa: CASSAQTSGALGEQFF
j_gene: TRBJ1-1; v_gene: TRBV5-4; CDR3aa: CASSETPRGNTEAFF
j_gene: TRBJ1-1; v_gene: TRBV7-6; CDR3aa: CASSLVGGNGGEAFF
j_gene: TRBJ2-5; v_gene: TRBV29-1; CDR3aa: CSVGGVQETQYF
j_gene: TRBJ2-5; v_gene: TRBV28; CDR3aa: CASRTITETQYF
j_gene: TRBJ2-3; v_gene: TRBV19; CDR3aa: CASSSGWQRSTDTQYF
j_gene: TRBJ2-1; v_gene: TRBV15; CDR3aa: CATSRELLGQYYNEQFF
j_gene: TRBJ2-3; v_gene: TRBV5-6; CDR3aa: CASSFTGVPDTQYF
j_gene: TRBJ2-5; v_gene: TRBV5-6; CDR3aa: CASSFITTGLETQYF
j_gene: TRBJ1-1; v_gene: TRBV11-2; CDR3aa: CASSRFPGVLEPEAFF
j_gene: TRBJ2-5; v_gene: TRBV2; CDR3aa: CASKGEGGTQYF
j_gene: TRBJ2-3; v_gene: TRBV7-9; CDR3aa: CASSGLLAGVQDTQYF
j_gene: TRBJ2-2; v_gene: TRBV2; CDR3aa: CASTWRSNTGELFF
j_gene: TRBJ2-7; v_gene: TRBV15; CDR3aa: CATSRDLAENYEQYF
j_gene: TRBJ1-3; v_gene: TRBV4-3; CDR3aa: CASSQERTYGNTIYF
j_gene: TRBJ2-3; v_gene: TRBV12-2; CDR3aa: CASRLVAGGGTQYF
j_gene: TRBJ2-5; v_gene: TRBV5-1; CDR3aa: CASSYSGQGETQYF
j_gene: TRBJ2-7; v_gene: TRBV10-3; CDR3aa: CAISESTWDSSYEQYF
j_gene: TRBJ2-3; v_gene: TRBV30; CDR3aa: CAWGAGYTDTQYF
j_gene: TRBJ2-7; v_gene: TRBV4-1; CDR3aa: CASSRGLVDYEQYF
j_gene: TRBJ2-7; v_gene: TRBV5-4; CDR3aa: CASSLLDRVDEQYF
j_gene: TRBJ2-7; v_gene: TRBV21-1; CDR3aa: CASGGDMDYEQYF